These 24 T cell receptor beta chains came from one sample sequenced in a study of cytomegalovirus exposure and HLA in healthy donors. In the PCR, 60 Vbeta and 13 Jbeta primers were used. The data were produced by immunoSEQ multiplex PCR, yet TCRdb's version contains in-frame clones alone and is incomplete. The sample carries approximately 110,000 clones, about three quarters recorded once. The sequenced sample consisted of PBMCs. The receptors here all came from a woman aged 60-75 years in good health and CMV-seropositive.

This rearrangement joins TRBV30 to TRBJ2-3, with 8 bases lining up with TRBD1. V gave up 8 bases and J gave up 2 bases; unmatched junction bases: 6. The CDR3 length is 13 residues. CDR1 is GTSNPN, CDR2 SVGIG, per germline (reference sequence). CDR3 residues: CAGTRGLTDTQYF. CDR3 DNA: TGTGCCGGAACCAGGGGGCTCACAGATACGCAGTATTTT.

The V gene is TRBV7-3, the J gene TRBJ2-3, with D maybe TRBD2 (7 bases). The CDR3 is made up of 16 amino acids. V was cut by 2 bases and J by 0 bases, with 12 bases left in between. Germline V gene lookup returns CDR1 SGHTA and CDR2 FQGTGA. CDR3 bases: TGTGCCAGCAGCTTACTAGGGGGGGAAAGCACAGATACGCAGTATTTT. Translated, it gives CASSLLGGESTDTQYF.

The chain joins TRBV29-1 to TRBJ1-4, with a weak D call TRBD1 (6 bases). Germline V CDR1 and CDR2: SQVTM, ANQGSEA. The V gene lost 6 bases and the J gene lost 4 bases, with 15 bases spanning the gap. This CDR3 has 14 amino acids. CDR3 sequence (DNA): TGCAGCGTGGCCGGAGGACAGTTTAATGAAAAACTGTTTTTT. Amino acids: CSVAGGQFNEKLFF.

The chain joins TRBV7-3 to TRBJ2-3, with D unclear. Trimming pared 4 bases from V and 5 bases from J, leaving 10 bases between. CDR1 SGHTA and CDR2 FQGTGA come from the germline V gene. The CDR3 contains 13 residues. This CDR3 reads CASSSVRGDTQYF. CDR3 bases: TGTGCCAGCAGCTCTGTTCGCGGAGATACGCAGTATTTT.

This chain uses TRBV7-2 with TRBJ2-1; TRBD2 might be the D (6 bases). Germline CDR1 and CDR2: SGHTA and FQGNSA. Trimming removed 1 base at V and 0 bases at J, with 10 bases between. The CDR3 is made up of 16 amino acids. This CDR3 is CASSLEAGLSYNEQFF. DNA for the CDR3: TGTGCCAGCAGCTTAGAGGCGGGGCTCTCCTACAATGAGCAGTTCTTC.

The rearrangement links TRBV28 to TRBJ2-7; no clear D gene. This CDR3 comprises 14 residues. Germline-derived CDR1 and CDR2 are MDHEN and SYDVKM. V lost 5 bases to trimming and J lost 9 bases, with 20 bases between them. The CDR3 bases are TGTGCCAGCAGTATTACCCGCCAGGCCTCAGGGCAGTACTTC. Protein: CASSITRQASGQYF.

This chain links TRBV11-2 with TRBJ2-1, with 16 bases fitting TRBD2. The CDR3 has 18 amino acids. Germline loops: CDR1 SGHAT, CDR2 FQNNGV. The V segment lost 5 bases and the J segment 1 base; nucleotides outside the gene matches: 5. CDR3 DNA sequence: TGTGCCAGCAGCCCGGGACTAGCGGGAGGGCCATCCTACAATGAGCAGTTCTTC. Its protein is CASSPGLAGGPSYNEQFF.

This clone was recorded only once. V gene TRBV9 combines with J gene TRBJ2-2, with 7 bases aligning to TRBD2. The ends lost 3 bases at V and 0 bases at J; junction bases unmatched: 8. Germline CDR1 is SGDLS and CDR2 is YYNGEE. CDR3 size: 17 residues. CDR3 in amino acids: CASSARDYLTNTGELFF. DNA for the CDR3: TGTGCCAGCAGCGCGCGGGACTACCTTACGAACACCGGGGAGCTGTTTTTT.

The chain recombines TRBV5-1 with TRBJ2-1, with unresolved D. The CDR3 totals 16 residues. The V gene lost 0 bases and the J gene lost 6 bases, with 16 bases spanning the gap. CDR1 and CDR2 from the germline V gene are SGHRS and YFSETQ. CDR3 nucleotides: TGCGCCAGCAGCTTGGATGACTTCAACTGGAGCAATGAGCAGTTCTTC. Residues: CASSLDDFNWSNEQFF.

The gene calls are TRBV19 and TRBJ2-5; 7 bases are a match to TRBD1. V was clipped by 5 bases and J by 5 bases; unmatched bases: 14. The V gene's germline CDR1 is LNHDA and CDR2 SQIVND (reference sequence). The length of the CDR3 is 16 residues. The CDR3 region is CASSPTYRGLSETQYF. As DNA, the CDR3 is TGTGCCAGTAGTCCTACGTACAGGGGTTTGAGCGAGACCCAGTACTTC. Together with reference TRBV19 and TRBJ2-5, the CDR3 gives the full variable domain: DGGITQSPKYLFRKEGQNVTLSCEQNLNHDAMYWYRQDPGQGLRLIYYSQIVNDFQKGDIAEGYSVSREKKESFPLTVTSAQKNPTAFYLCASSPTYRGLSETQYFGPGTRLLVL.

The chain couples TRBV30 to TRBJ1-1, with 9 bases that match TRBD1. Germline CDR1 GTSNPN, CDR2 SVGIG (reference sequence). V lost 2 bases to trimming and J lost 4 bases; unmatched junction nucleotides: 11. CDR3 length: 16 residues. This CDR3 is CAWSPRDRVSRTEAFF. CDR3 nucleotides: TGTGCCTGGAGTCCCCGGGACAGGGTAAGTCGCACTGAAGCTTTCTTT.

The genes are TRBV29-1 and TRBJ2-7; TRBD1 aligns across 9 bases. V trimming: 4 bases; J trimming: 6 bases; junction bases outside the gene matches: 10. Germline values: CDR1 SQVTM, CDR2 ANQGSEA. This CDR3 has 14 residues. The CDR3 nucleotides are TGCAGCGTTGGAAACCGACAGGGGGGGGGCGAGCAGTACTTC. This gives the protein CSVGNRQGGGEQYF.

V is TRBV6-4 and J is TRBJ2-7, with D perhaps matching TRBD2 (5 bases). This CDR3 comprises 14 residues. Germline V lookup: CDR1 MRHNA, CDR2 SNTAGT. V was pared by 5 bases and J by 7 bases, with 18 bases between. The CDR3 loop reads CASSPRRQPGEQYF. In nucleotides, the CDR3 is TGTGCCAGCAGTCCTCGGAGGCAACCGGGGGAGCAGTACTTC.

V is TRBV2 and J is TRBJ1-4; D is undetermined. Germline V gene lookup returns CDR1 SNHLY and CDR2 FYNNEI. The CDR3 covers 16 residues. Trimming removed 8 bases at V and 7 bases at J, with 23 bases between. CDR3 sequence reads: CASRYNSNSKGEKLFF. CDR3 coding DNA: TGTGCCAGCCGTTACAACAGCAATAGTAAAGGTGAAAAACTGTTTTTT.

J is TRBJ1-1 and V is TRBV19; TRBD1 aligns across 7 bases. Trimming cost V 3 bases and J 0 bases; bases outside gene matches: 7. CDR3 length: 16 residues. Germline V CDR1 and CDR2: LNHDA, SQIVND (reference sequence). The CDR3 loop is CASSISGTVMNTEAFF. Written as DNA, the CDR3 is TGTGCCAGTAGTATCTCCGGGACAGTTATGAACACTGAAGCTTTCTTT.

The chain employs TRBV19 and TRBJ1-2; D is possibly TRBD1 (5 bases). Trimming shortened V by 0 bases and J by 8 bases, and 28 bases separated the two germline ends. The germline V gene encodes CDR1 LNHDA and CDR2 SQIVND (reference sequence). This CDR3 region has 19 residues. Here the CDR3 DNA reads TGTGCCAGTAGTATAGACCTCGACAGAACCACCCCCATGAGGAGAGGCTACACCTTC. Translation gives CASSIDLDRTTPMRRGYTF. Full variable domain (remainder filled in from reference TRBV19 and TRBJ1-2): DGGITQSPKYLFRKEGQNVTLSCEQNLNHDAMYWYRQDPGQGLRLIYYSQIVNDFQKGDIAEGYSVSREKKESFPLTVTSAQKNPTAFYLCASSIDLDRTTPMRRGYTFGSGTRLTVV.

The gene calls are TRBV2 and TRBJ1-2; D is perhaps TRBD1 (6 bases). The germline V and J ends were trimmed by 4 bases and 8 bases, with 20 bases remaining between them. CDR3 length: 15 residues. Germline assignment: CDR1 SNHLY and CDR2 FYNNEI. The CDR3 spells CASSGGGEGPRGYTF. CDR3 DNA: TGTGCCAGCAGTGGCGGGGGCGAGGGCCCGCGGGGCTACACCTTC.

Details on this clone: Other DNA sequences in the same sample also yield this CDR3. J is TRBJ1-2 and V is TRBV27; TRBD1 matches 8 bases. The V gene's germline CDR1 is MNHEY and CDR2 SMNVEV (reference sequence). V shed 6 bases, J shed 5 bases, and the junction held 5 bases outside the gene matches. The CDR3 is 13 residues long. The CDR3 sequence: CASRPTGGYGYTF. Here the CDR3 DNA reads TGTGCCAGCAGACCAACAGGGGGGTATGGCTACACCTTC.

V and J are TRBV27 and TRBJ2-2; TRBD1 is a possible D gene (6 bases). The CDR3 spans 17 residues. From germline, CDR1 is MNHEY and CDR2 SMNVEV (reference sequence). Trimming stripped 5 bases from V and 0 bases from J, with 16 bases between. The CDR3 spells CASSTQQGLTNTGELFF. CDR3 nucleotide sequence: TGTGCCAGCAGTACTCAACAGGGCCTTACGAACACCGGGGAGCTGTTTTTT.

As concerns this clone: Other DNA sequences of this sample code for an identical CDR3. V usage is TRBV18 and J usage is TRBJ1-5; no clear D gene. Germline values: CDR1 KGHSH, CDR2 LQKENI. The CDR3 is 14 amino acids. Trimming stripped 3 bases from V and 0 bases from J, with 6 bases between. The CDR3 sequence: CASSPTYSNQPQHF. The DNA of the CDR3 is TGTGCCAGCTCACCGACTTATAGCAATCAGCCCCAGCATTTT.

This clone was detected a few times. The chain couples TRBV7-2 to TRBJ2-5; TRBD1 matches 8 bases. The CDR3 is 14 amino acids. V lost 3 bases to trimming and J lost 5 bases; unmatched junction nucleotides: 5. Germline V gene sequence: CDR1 SGHTA, CDR2 FQGNSA. CDR3 sequence: CASSFDRGGETQYF. CDR3 in DNA: TGTGCCAGCAGCTTCGACAGGGGAGGTGAGACCCAGTACTTC.

This clone was observed a single time. This chain joins TRBV6-5 and TRBJ1-2; 9 bases line up with TRBD1. Trimming at V came to 7 bases and at J to 6 bases, leaving 6 bases not matched to a gene. This CDR3 region has 13 residues. Germline-derived CDR1 and CDR2 are MNHEY and SVGAGI. CDR3 in amino acids: CASIKGTGNGYTF. In DNA form, the CDR3 reads TGTGCCAGCATTAAAGGGACAGGGAATGGCTACACCTTC.

V and J are TRBV7-6 and TRBJ2-2, with 10 positions matching TRBD1. This CDR3 is built from 17 residues. The germline gives CDR1 SGHVS, CDR2 FNYEAQ. Trimming removed 6 bases from V and 6 bases from J; junction bases left unmatched: 13. CDR3 residues: CASSSGTGVYNAGELFF. CDR3 in DNA: TGTGCCAGCAGTTCCGGGACAGGGGTTTATAACGCCGGGGAGCTGTTTTTT.

V usage is TRBV30 and J usage is TRBJ1-2; 7 nucleotides match TRBD1. With V trimmed by 7 bases and J by 4 bases, 6 bases remained unmatched. Germline CDR1 GTSNPN, CDR2 SVGIG (reference sequence). The length of the CDR3 is 12 residues. The CDR3 DNA reads TGTGCCTCTGCAGGGGGTAGCTATGGCTACACCTTC. Translated: CASAGGSYGYTF.